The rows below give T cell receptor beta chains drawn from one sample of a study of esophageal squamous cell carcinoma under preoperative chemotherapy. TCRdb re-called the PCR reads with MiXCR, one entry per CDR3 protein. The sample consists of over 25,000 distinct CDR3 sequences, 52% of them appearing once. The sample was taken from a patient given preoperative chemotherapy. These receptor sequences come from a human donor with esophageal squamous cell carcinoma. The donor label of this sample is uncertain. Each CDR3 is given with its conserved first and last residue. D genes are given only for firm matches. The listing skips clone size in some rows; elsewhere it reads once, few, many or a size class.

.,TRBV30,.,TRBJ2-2,TGTGCCTGGAGTGTACTAGCTACCGGTTCCGGGGAGCTGTTTTTT,CAWSVLATGSGELFF
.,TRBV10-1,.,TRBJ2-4,TGCGCCAGCAGGGGGAGGAACAGGGGCCCCTACAATGAGCAGTACTTC,CASRGRNRGPYNEQYF
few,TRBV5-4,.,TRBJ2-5,TGTGCCAGCACCAAGACTGGGACCCAAGAGACCCAGTACTTC,CASTKTGTQETQYF
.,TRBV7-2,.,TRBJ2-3,TGTGCCAGCAGCTTGGGGGCCGGGGCCCTAAGATCCGGGGCGCTGTATTTT,CASSLGAGALRSGALYF
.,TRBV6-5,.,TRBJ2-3,TGTGCCAGCAGTTACCCTTCGGGGGAGGCGCAGTATTTT,CASSYPSGEAQYF
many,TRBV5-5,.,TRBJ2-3,TGTGCCAGCAGCTTGGCCGTCGGAACAAACACAGATACGCAGTATTTT,CASSLAVGTNTDTQYF
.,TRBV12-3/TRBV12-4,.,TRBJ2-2,TGTGCAAGCAGCACAAACACCGGGGAGCTGTTTTTT,CASSTNTGELFF
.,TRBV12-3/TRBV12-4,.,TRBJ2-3,TGTGCCAGGAGCTTGGATGGGATGAACACGCAGTATTTT,CARSLDGMNTQYF
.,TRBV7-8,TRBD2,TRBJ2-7,TGTGCCAGCAGCTTAGATGCGGCGGGAGGAGGTTCCGAGCAGTACTTC,CASSLDAAGGGSEQYF
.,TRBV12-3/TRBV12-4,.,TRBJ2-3,TGTGCCAGCAGGAGGACTGGCGGCCGGGACACAGATACGCAGTATTTC,CASRRTGGRDTDTQYF
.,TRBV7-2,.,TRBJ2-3,TGTGCCAGCGCGGGGGTCGGGGGCGGGGACACAGAGACGCAGTATTTC,CASAGVGGGDTETQYF
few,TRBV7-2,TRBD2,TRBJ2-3,TGTGCCAGCAGCTTAGAGCGGGGGAGAACGCAGTATTTT,CASSLERGRTQYF
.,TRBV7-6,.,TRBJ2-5,TGTGCCAGCAGCTTACAGCCCGGCAAGACCCAGACCTTC,CASSLQPGKTQTF
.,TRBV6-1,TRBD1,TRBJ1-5,TGTGCCAGCAGGTCCGGGACAGGGATCAATCAGCCCCAGCATTTT,CASRSGTGINQPQHF
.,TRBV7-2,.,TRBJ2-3,TGTGCCAGCAGCGCCCCTAGTCTTTCGCAGTATTTT,CASSAPSLSQYF
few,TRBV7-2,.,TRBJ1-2,TGTGCCAGCAGCCGGGGACCTAGCTATGGCTACACCTTC,CASSRGPSYGYTF
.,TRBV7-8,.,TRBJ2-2,TGTGTCAGCAGGGGCCTAGGGGCGGCAAGCACCGAGACGCAGTTTTTT,CVSRGLGAASTETQFF
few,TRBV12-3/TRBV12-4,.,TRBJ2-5,TGTGCCAGCACCTCGAGGAGTGGTTTGCAAGAGACCCAGTACTTC,CASTSRSGLQETQYF
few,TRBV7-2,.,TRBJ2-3,TGTGCCACCAAGCTGGGGGGAGGGGGTGGGACGCAGTATTTT,CATKLGGGGGTQYF
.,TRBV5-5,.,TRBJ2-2,TGTGCCAGCAGCTTGGTGGGGGCTAACACCGGGGAGCTGTTTTTT,CASSLVGANTGELFF
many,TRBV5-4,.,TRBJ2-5,TGTGCCAGCAGCTCAAGGGGTGAGACCCAGTACTTC,CASSSRGETQYF
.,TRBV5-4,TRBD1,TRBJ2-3,TGTGCCAGCAGCCCGACAGGGGGAGATACGCAGTATTTT,CASSPTGGDTQYF
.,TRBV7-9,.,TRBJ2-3,TGTGCCAGCAGCTGGAGGGCAGATACGCAGTATTTT,CASSWRADTQYF
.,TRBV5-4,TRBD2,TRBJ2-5,TGTGCCAGCAGCTTGGAAGGTGTGGCTAGCGGGAAGACCCAGTACTTC,CASSLEGVASGKTQYF
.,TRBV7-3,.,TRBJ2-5,TGTGCCAGCAGCGTCAAACTGGGGCGCCGGGATGGAGATACCCAGTACTTC,CASSVKLGRRDGDTQYF
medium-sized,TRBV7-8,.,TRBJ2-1,TGTGCCAGCAGCTTAGGGGTCAGCGAGCAGTTCTTC,CASSLGVSEQFF
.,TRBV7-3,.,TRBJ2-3,TGTGCCATCACGCCCGGGGCTAGCAAAAACATTCAGTACTTT,CAITPGASKNIQYF
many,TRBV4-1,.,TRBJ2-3,TGCGCCAGCAGCCAAGGCATGACAGTCCCAGATACGCAGTATTTT,CASSQGMTVPDTQYF
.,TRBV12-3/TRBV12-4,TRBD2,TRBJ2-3,TGTGCCAGCAGTTCGACGGGGGGGTGGGGCACAAACACGCAGTATTTC,CASSSTGGWGTNTQYF
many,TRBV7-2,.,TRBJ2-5,TGTGCCAGCAGCCGTGCAGGGTCCCGGGAGACCCAGTACTTC,CASSRAGSRETQYF
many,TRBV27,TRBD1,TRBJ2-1,TGTGCCAGCAGTTTATCATCGGTCGGCGAATTTAGGACAGGGGGGAATGAGCAGTTCTTC,CASSLSSVGEFRTGGNEQFF
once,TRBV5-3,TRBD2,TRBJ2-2,TGTGCCAGAAGCTTATTTAGCGGGGGAGCGAACACCGGGGAGCTGTTTTTT,CARSLFSGGANTGELFF
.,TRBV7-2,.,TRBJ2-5,TGTGCCGGCAGCGCCGGTCGAGACAAAAACACCCAGTACTTC,CAGSAGRDKNTQYF
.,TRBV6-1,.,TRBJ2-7,TGTGCCAGCGGGAAAAGTACGGGGCCCTACGAGCAGTACTTC,CASGKSTGPYEQYF
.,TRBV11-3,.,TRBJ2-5,TGTGCCAGCAGCTTCGAAGCCGGGACCGGGAATCAAGATACGCAGTACTTT,CASSFEAGTGNQDTQYF
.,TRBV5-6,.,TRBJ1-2,TGTGCCAGCAGCCCCAACCCTGCGGTTGACTATGGCTACACCTTC,CASSPNPAVDYGYTF
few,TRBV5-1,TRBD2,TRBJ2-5,TGCGCCAGCAGCTCCGGGGGGGAGACCCAGTACTTC,CASSSGGETQYF
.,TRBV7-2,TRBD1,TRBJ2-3,TGTGGCAGCAGGGGGGACAGGGCCAAAGATACGCAGTATTTC,CGSRGDRAKDTQYF
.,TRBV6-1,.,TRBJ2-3,TGTGCCAGTCAAAAAGGGGCGGGGGCCCAAAATACGCAGTATTTC,CASQKGAGAQNTQYF
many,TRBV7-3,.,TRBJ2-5,TGTGCCAGCAGCTTAACTAGCGACTCTGTGGAGACCCAGTACTTC,CASSLTSDSVETQYF
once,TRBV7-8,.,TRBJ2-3,TGTGCCAGCAGGGACCTAGGGGGGCGGCCCGGAGATACCCAGTATTTT,CASRDLGGRPGDTQYF
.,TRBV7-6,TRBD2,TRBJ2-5,TGTGCCGGCCGCGGGGGGGGGGTCCAAGAGACCCAGTACTTC,CAGRGGGVQETQYF
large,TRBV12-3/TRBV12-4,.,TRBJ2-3,TGTGCCAGCAGGTCGGCAGGACGAACAGATACGCAGTATTTT,CASRSAGRTDTQYF
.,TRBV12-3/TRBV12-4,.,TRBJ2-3,TGTGCCACGCGGCCGAGAGCCAAAAATACGCAGTATTTC,CATRPRAKNTQYF
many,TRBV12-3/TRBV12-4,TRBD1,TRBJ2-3,TGTGCCAGCAGTTTAGCACAGGGGGATACGCAGTATTTT,CASSLAQGDTQYF
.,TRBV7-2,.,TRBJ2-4,TGTGGCAGCAGCCTGGGGGTGGGAGCCAAAAACACGCAGTACTTC,CGSSLGVGAKNTQYF
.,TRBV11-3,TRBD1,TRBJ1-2,TGTGCCAGCAGCCCCGGACAGGGCCAAGGGGACTATGGCTACACCTTC,CASSPGQGQGDYGYTF
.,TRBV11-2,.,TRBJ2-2,TGTGCCAGCAGCTCGGAGGTTAGCACCGGGGCGCTGTTTTTT,CASSSEVSTGALFF
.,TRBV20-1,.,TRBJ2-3,TGCAGTGCTAGAGATTGGCGGACCACAGATACGCAGTATTTT,CSARDWRTTDTQYF
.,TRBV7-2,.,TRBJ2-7,TGTGGCAGCAGCTACGGGCTTTGGACCAAAGATACGCAGTACTTC,CGSSYGLWTKDTQYF
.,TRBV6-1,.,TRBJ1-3,TGTGCCAGCAGTGAGGCTTTTAGTGGAAACACCATATATTTT,CASSEAFSGNTIYF
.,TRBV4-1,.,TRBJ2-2,TGCGCCAGCAGCCAAGACTGGGGGGTCCCCGGGGAGCTGTTTTTT,CASSQDWGVPGELFF
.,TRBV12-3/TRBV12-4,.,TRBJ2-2,TGTGCCAGCAGCCTCACTAGAGACACCGGGGAGCTGTTTTTT,CASSLTRDTGELFF
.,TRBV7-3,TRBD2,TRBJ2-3,TGTGCCAGCAGCCCCGGGAGGATAACAGATACGCAGTATTTT,CASSPGRITDTQYF
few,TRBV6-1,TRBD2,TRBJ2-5,TGTGCCAGCAAGGAACTAGCGGGAGAAACTGGGGCCCAGTACTTC,CASKELAGETGAQYF
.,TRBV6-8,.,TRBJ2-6,TGTGCCAGCACAGGGGCTGGGGGGGCCAACGTCCAGTATTTC,CASTGAGGANVQYF
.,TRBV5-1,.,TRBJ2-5,TGCGCCAGCAGCTTCGACCAAGAGACCCAGTACTTC,CASSFDQETQYF